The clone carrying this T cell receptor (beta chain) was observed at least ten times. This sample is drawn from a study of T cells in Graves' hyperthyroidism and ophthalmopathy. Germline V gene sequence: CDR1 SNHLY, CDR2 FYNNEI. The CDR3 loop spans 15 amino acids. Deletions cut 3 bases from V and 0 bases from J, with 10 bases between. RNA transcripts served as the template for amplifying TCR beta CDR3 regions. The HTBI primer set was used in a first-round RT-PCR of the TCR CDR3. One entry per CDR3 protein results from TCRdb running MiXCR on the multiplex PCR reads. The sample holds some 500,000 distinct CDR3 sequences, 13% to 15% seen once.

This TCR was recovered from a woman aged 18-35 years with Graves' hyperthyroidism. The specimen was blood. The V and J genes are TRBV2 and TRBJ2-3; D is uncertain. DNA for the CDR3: TGTGCCAGCAGTGAGGGTGCCACTAGCACAGATACGCAGTATTTT. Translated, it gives CASSEGATSTDTQYF.